This T cell receptor beta chain was profiled in a study of cytomegalovirus exposure and HLA in healthy donors. Germline V gives CDR1 SEHNR, CDR2 FQNEAQ (reference sequence). The ends were cut back, 8 bases at V and 4 bases at J, with 11 bases in the middle. The CDR3 sequence is 12 residues long. Study results and caveats: For cytomegalovirus status, the classifier reportedly gave diagnoses with high specificity and sensitivity. HLA allele associations emerged for around 15,000 TCR beta sequences in a later analysis, at 0.05 false discovery rate.

PCR was performed using 60 Vbeta and 13 Jbeta primers. Using immunoSEQ multiplex PCR, the repertoire was profiled, and TCRdb retains in-frame clones only, with some absent. The table includes fewer than 300,000 clones, just over 85% detected once. This clone turned up a few times. Its antigen is unidentified. The sequence was collected from a man aged 40-50 years in good health and CMV-seropositive. This chain joins TRBV7-9 and TRBJ1-1; no clear D. Material for sequencing was PBMCs. The DNA for the CDR3 is TGTGCCAGCGGCAATGGCGGCACTGAAGCTTTCTTT. Residues: CASGNGGTEAFF.